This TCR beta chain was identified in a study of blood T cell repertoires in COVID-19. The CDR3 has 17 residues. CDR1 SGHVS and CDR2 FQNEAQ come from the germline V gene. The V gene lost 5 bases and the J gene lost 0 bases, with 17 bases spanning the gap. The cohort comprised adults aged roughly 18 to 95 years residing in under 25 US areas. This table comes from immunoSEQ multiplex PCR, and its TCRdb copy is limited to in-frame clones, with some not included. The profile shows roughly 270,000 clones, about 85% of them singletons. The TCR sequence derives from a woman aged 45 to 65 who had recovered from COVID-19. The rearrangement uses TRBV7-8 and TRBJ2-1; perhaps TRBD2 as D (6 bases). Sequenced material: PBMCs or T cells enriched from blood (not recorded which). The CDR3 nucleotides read TGTGCCAGCAGCCCTCGATATAGCGGTGACTCCTACAATGAGCAGTTCTTC. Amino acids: CASSPRYSGDSYNEQFF.